A single sample is the source of the 23 T cell receptor beta chains below, sequenced in a study of blood T cell repertoires in COVID-19. Profiled with immunoSEQ multiplex PCR; TCRdb holds only in-frame clones, not every one. The sample yields around 60,000 clones, roughly 72% seen once. The sequencing sample was made of peripheral blood. The receptors shown here come from a woman between 65 and 79 years old with COVID-19, enrolled during active disease.

The genes are TRBV2 and TRBJ1-4; D might be TRBD1 (5 bases). The CDR3 has 15 residues. Trimming removed 1 base from V and 14 bases from J, with 20 bases in between. Germline V gene data show CDR1 as SNHLY and CDR2 as FYNNEI. This CDR3 reads CASSEVIWGEVRLFF. DNA of the CDR3: TGTGCCAGCAGTGAAGTAATTTGGGGGGAGGTACGCCTGTTTTTT.

The gene calls are TRBV7-2 and TRBJ1-2; possibly TRBD1 for D (5 bases). The germline CDR1 and CDR2 sequences are SGHTA and FQGNSA. V lost 3 bases, J lost 4 bases, and 9 bases lay in between. The CDR3 covers 13 residues. Written as DNA, the CDR3 is TGTGCCAGCAGCTTCGGGGGGTTCTATGGCTACACCTTC. Translation gives CASSFGGFYGYTF. The full variable domain, with the rest looked up from reference TRBV7-2 and TRBJ1-2, is GAGVSQSPSNKVTEKGKDVELRCDPISGHTALYWYRQSLGQGLEFLIYFQGNSAPDKSGLPSDRFSAERTGGSVSTLTIQRTQQEDSAVYLCASSFGGFYGYTFGSGTRLTVV.

The chain uses TRBV29-1 and TRBJ2-2; possible D gene TRBD1, 6 bases. CDR1 and CDR2 (germline): SQVTM, ANQGSEA. Trimming took 0 bases from V and 6 from J, leaving 8 bases between them. The CDR3 totals 13 residues. CDR3 in DNA: TGCAGCGTTGAAGAAACAGGGCCCGGGGAGCTGTTTTTT. This codes for CSVEETGPGELFF.

This CDR3 reads CASSFGGGGQPQHF. Here the CDR3 DNA reads TGCGCCAGCAGCTTTGGGGGCGGAGGTCAGCCCCAGCATTTT. The rearrangement joins TRBV5-1 to TRBJ1-5; the D gene is possibly TRBD1 (6 bases). The CDR3 is 14 residues long. Germline V CDR1 and CDR2: SGHRS, YFSETQ. V dropped 2 bases and J dropped 6 bases, with 12 bases sitting between them.

The chain is built from TRBV6-6 and TRBJ2-3; 7 bases match TRBD2. The junction had 3 bases not matched to a gene; V was cut back by 0 bases and J by 3 bases. Germline V gene sequence: CDR1 MNHNY, CDR2 SVGAGI (reference sequence). This CDR3 spans 15 amino acids. The CDR3 region is CASSYSAGVTDTQYF. CDR3 nucleotides: TGTGCCAGCAGTTACTCGGCGGGAGTGACAGATACGCAGTATTTT.

This clone was observed a single time. The rearrangement joins TRBV7-2 to TRBJ2-5; D is unclear. The germline CDR1 and CDR2 sequences are SGHTA and FQGNSA. The CDR3 consists of 17 residues. Trimming took 2 bases from V and 3 from J, leaving 19 bases between them. The CDR3 coding sequence is TGTGCCAGCAGCTTACCCCGCCGGCGGAGCGCGAAAGAGACCCAGTACTTC. Translation: CASSLPRRRSAKETQYF.

The chain combines TRBV19 with TRBJ2-3, with 8 bases that match TRBD1. The CDR3 sequence is 16 residues long. Germline CDR1 reads LNHDA; CDR2 reads SQIVND (reference sequence). The junction had 11 bases not matched to a gene; V was cut back by 6 bases and J by 3 bases. CDR3 in amino acids: CASRGQVLGKTDTQYF. The CDR3 DNA follows: TGTGCCAGTAGGGGACAGGTGCTAGGGAAGACAGATACGCAGTATTTT.

The rearrangement links TRBV5-1 to TRBJ2-5; 9 nucleotides align to TRBD1. The CDR3 contains 16 residues. The germline V gene encodes CDR1 SGHRS and CDR2 YFSETQ. The V and J ends lost 0 bases and 3 bases, in that order; junction bases with no gene match: 6. The CDR3 loop is CASSLAIRQGEETQYF. CDR3 coding DNA: TGCGCCAGCAGCTTGGCCATACGACAGGGGGAAGAGACCCAGTACTTC. The complete variable domain, with remaining parts taken from reference TRBV5-1 and TRBJ2-5, reads KAGVTQTPRYLIKTRGQQVTLSCSPISGHRSVSWYQQTPGQGLQFLFEYFSETQRNKGNFPGRFSGRQFSNSRSEMNVSTLELGDSALYLCASSLAIRQGEETQYFGPGTRLLVL.

This clone appeared a few times. The CDR3 reads CASSPLGRVGRNYGYTF. The CDR3 nucleotides are TGTGCCAGCTCACCACTAGGCAGGGTCGGCCGCAACTATGGCTACACCTTC. This chain joins TRBV18 and TRBJ1-2, with TRBD1 as a possible D gene (5 bases). This CDR3 contains 17 residues. V dropped 1 base and J dropped 2 bases, with 17 bases sitting between them. CDR1 is KGHSH, CDR2 LQKENI, per germline.

The gene calls are TRBV7-8 and TRBJ2-3, with D unclear. With 0 bases removed from V and 2 bases from J, the gap between germline ends came to 15 bases. CDR1 is SGHVS and CDR2 is FQNEAQ in the germline V gene. This CDR3 contains 17 residues. CDR3 region: CASSLAVQVAHTDTQYF. DNA for the CDR3: TGTGCCAGCAGCTTAGCGGTTCAAGTAGCTCACACAGATACGCAGTATTTT.

The chain couples TRBV21-1 to TRBJ1-2; the table's D call of TRBD1 was not tested on the DNA. TRBV21-1 is annotated as a pseudogene. The CDR3 runs to 14 residues. DNA for the CDR3: TGTGCCAGCAGCAAAGGGGCTTTCGACTATGGCTACACCTTC. Its translation is CASSKGAFDYGYTF.

Note on this clone: A clone one base away is much larger, so this may be a read error. This sequence joins TRBV10-1 and TRBJ2-7, with a tentative D call TRBD2 (7 bases). Germline V gene sequence: CDR1 WNHNN, CDR2 SYGVQD (reference sequence). This CDR3 is 19 amino acids long. The CDR3 region is CASCESRDTGTTLPYEQYV. The CDR3 region has the DNA TGCGCCAGCTGTGAGTCCCGGGACACCGGGACTACTCTACCCTACGAGCAGTACGTC.

The DNA of the CDR3 is TGTGCCAGTAATACAGGGGCCAACACCGGGGAGCTGTTTTTT. As protein: CASNTGANTGELFF. V and J are TRBV10-3 and TRBJ2-2; 7 bases match TRBD1. This CDR3 is 14 amino acids long. Per germline, CDR1 ENHRY and CDR2 SYGVKD. V trimming: 10 bases; J trimming: 2 bases; junction bases outside the gene matches: 7.

This sequence joins TRBV27 and TRBJ2-7; 7 bases fit TRBD1. Germline trimming cut 3 bases from V and 8 bases from J; bases unmatched to any gene: 16. Germline V gene sequence: CDR1 MNHEY, CDR2 SMNVEV (reference sequence). The CDR3 totals 16 residues. This chain's CDR3 is CASSLSGQADIRKQYF. The CDR3 region has the DNA TGTGCCAGCAGTTTGAGCGGACAGGCCGACATCCGTAAGCAGTACTTC.

V is TRBV19 and J is TRBJ1-2; possibly TRBD1 for D (5 bases). Trimming took 7 bases from V and 5 from J, leaving 17 bases between them. The length of the CDR3 is 14 residues. CDR1 and CDR2 from the germline V gene are LNHDA and SQIVND (reference sequence). CDR3: CASTPRGVGYGYTF. In DNA form, the CDR3 reads TGTGCCAGTACCCCAAGGGGTGTGGGGTATGGCTACACCTTC.

CDR3 coding DNA: TGTGCCAGTAGTGTGAACAGGGATGGCTACACCTTC. Translated: CASSVNRDGYTF. The chain is built from TRBV19 and TRBJ1-2; the D gene is possibly TRBD1 (6 bases). The CDR3 is 12 residues long. Trimming left V 5 bases short and J 6 bases short, with 10 bases between. Germline V gene lookup returns CDR1 LNHDA and CDR2 SQIVND (reference sequence).

The genes are TRBV6-2 or TRBV6-3 and TRBJ1-5; D remains unclear. The V end was cut by 6 bases, the J end by 2 bases, with 8 bases between. Looked up from germline, CDR1 is MNHEY and CDR2 is SVGEGT. The CDR3 totals 13 residues. The CDR3 region is CASSSGRNQPQHF. In nucleotides, the CDR3 is TGTGCCAGCAGCTCTGGGCGCAATCAGCCCCAGCATTTT.

The chain joins TRBV18 to TRBJ1-2; TRBD1 matches 10 bases. CDR1 is KGHSH, CDR2 LQKENI, per germline. The CDR3 consists of 14 residues. Unmatched junction bases numbered 9, after V lost 8 bases and J lost 6 bases. CDR3 nucleotide sequence: TGTGCCAGCGTAAGGACAGGGGGTCGAGATGGCTACACCTTC. Translated, it gives CASVRTGGRDGYTF.

The chain combines TRBV10-3 with TRBJ1-1; D call uncertain. The CDR3 is 16 amino acids. In germline, CDR1 is ENHRY, CDR2 SYGVKD. V lost 0 bases and J 0 bases, leaving 11 bases between the germline ends. CDR3 sequence: CAISESRDWLNTEAFF. CDR3 coding DNA: TGTGCCATCAGTGAGTCGCGGGATTGGCTGAACACTGAAGCTTTCTTT.

The V and J genes are TRBV2 and TRBJ1-4; no clear D. CDR1 is SNHLY, CDR2 FYNNEI, per germline. This CDR3 has 16 amino acids. Trimming cost V 0 bases and J 0 bases, with 8 bases left between them. The CDR3 bases are TGTGCCAGCAGTGAAGCACAGATTGCAACTAATGAAAAACTGTTTTTT. This translates into CASSEAQIATNEKLFF.

This clone was seen a handful of times. The chain uses TRBV29-1 and TRBJ1-5, with 7 bases aligning to TRBD1. In germline, CDR1 is SQVTM, CDR2 ANQGSEA. This CDR3 is built from 15 residues. Losses at the gene ends were 4 bases for V and 5 bases for J; bases not matched to a gene: 11. The CDR3 nucleotides are TGCAGCGTTGGCGAGGGGGCGCGTTGGGATCAGCCCCAGCATTTT. As protein: CSVGEGARWDQPQHF.

This rearrangement joins TRBV15 to TRBJ2-1; 9 bases align to TRBD1. Germline CDR1 and CDR2: LNHNV and YYDKDF (reference sequence). Losses at the gene ends were 5 bases for V and 4 bases for J; bases not matched to a gene: 9. This CDR3 is built from 16 residues. CDR3 coding DNA: TGTGCCACCAGCCCCCCACGGACAGGGGCATACAATGAGCAGTTCTTC. It yields the protein CATSPPRTGAYNEQFF. The whole variable domain, filled in from reference TRBV15 and TRBJ2-1, reads DAMVIQNPRYQVTQFGKPVTLSCSQTLNHNVMYWYQQKSSQAPKLLFHYYDKDFNNEADTPDNFQSRRPNTSFCFLDIRSPGLGDTAMYLCATSPPRTGAYNEQFFGPGTRLTVL.

J is TRBJ1-1 and V is TRBV4-3; D is possibly TRBD1 (6 bases). V gave up 0 bases and J gave up 1 base, with 24 bases separating them. The CDR3 runs 20 residues. Germline loops: CDR1 LGHNA, CDR2 YSLEER. This chain's CDR3 is CASSQDGLHISRGRNTEAFF. CDR3 DNA: TGCGCCAGCAGCCAAGATGGGTTACACATCAGCAGGGGCCGGAACACTGAAGCTTTCTTT.